These T cell receptor beta chains were read from a single sample in a study of T cells in pancreatic ductal adenocarcinoma. The data were produced by immunoSEQ multiplex PCR, yet TCRdb's version contains in-frame clones alone and is incomplete. This repertoire shows roughly 100,000 clones, over 90% found once; its top ten account for under 3.5%. Sequencing was carried out using PBMCs. These receptors were obtained from a human donor with pancreatic ductal adenocarcinoma. Both conserved end residues are trimmed from each CDR3. Each record gives: V gene, clone size, CDR3 protein. Some rows have no size entry. The others give once, few or many, or a class for an expanded clone.

TRBV5-6 | . | ASSPTGHNTGELF
TRBV4-1 | . | ASSRHSSQETQY
TRBV11-2 | . | ASSQGLAGLTGELF
TRBV5-5 | . | ASTIGRGGYEQY
TRBV7-2 | . | ASSFLSGTVRTQY
TRBV27 | . | ASSFQVPSSAEQY
TRBV6-1 | . | ASSQDRGQGAYGYT
TRBV6-5 | . | ASSSTGTGDYGYT
TRBV6-5 | . | ASTGLEHEQF
TRBV29-1 | . | SVEGTSGLSYNEQF
TRBV27 | . | ASRDRGEQY
TRBV7-9 | . | ASSPGLGQGWNEQF
TRBV6-1 | . | ASSDTGTGVRIQY
TRBV7-2 | once | ASSLFSGGGF
TRBV13 | once | ASSLRGQGARGYT
TRBV10-3 | . | AISSGTSGMWGELF
TRBV6-1 | . | ASSAPTGEQF
TRBV18 | . | ASSPLAGPSYEQY
TRBV28 | once | ASSKQVNEKLF
TRBV7-9 | . | ASSITVGTGVGGYT
TRBV6-5 | once | ASSYSRQGGTEAF
TRBV6-4 | . | ASSSQGLGYNEQF
TRBV6-5 | . | ASSFPGSYEQY
TRBV28 | . | ASSAYRVEADTQY
TRBV6-6 | . | ASSYSLDAYNEQF
TRBV11-2 | . | ASSLDYGGGADTQY
TRBV7-2 | . | ASSQGPDRASY
TRBV27 | . | ASSSRQGLWNTEAF
TRBV6-6 | . | ASSYRQGGDQPQH
TRBV5-1 | . | ASSTGQEGGTDTQY
TRBV5-1 | . | ASSKSRAQSSDTQY
TRBV5-1 | . | ASSLQPVGNTGELF
TRBV7-3 | . | ASRRSGTLNYEQY
TRBV6-1 | once | ASSEWGLGNTIY
TRBV9 | . | ASSFQETNEKLF
TRBV28 | . | ASRKTVPAGYYGYT